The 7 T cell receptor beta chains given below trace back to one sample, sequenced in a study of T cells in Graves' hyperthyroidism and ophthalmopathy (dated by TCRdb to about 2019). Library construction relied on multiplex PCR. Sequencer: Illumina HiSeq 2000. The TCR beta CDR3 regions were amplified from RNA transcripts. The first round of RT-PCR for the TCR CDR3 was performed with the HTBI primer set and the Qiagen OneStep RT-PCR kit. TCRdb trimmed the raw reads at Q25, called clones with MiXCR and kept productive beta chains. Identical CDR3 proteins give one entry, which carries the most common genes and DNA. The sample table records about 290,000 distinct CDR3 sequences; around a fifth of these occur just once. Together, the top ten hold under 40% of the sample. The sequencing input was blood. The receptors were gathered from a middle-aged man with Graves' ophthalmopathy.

The CDR3 DNA reads as TGTGCCAGCAGCTCGGGTATCAGCAATCAGCCCCAGCATTTT. This sequence encodes CASSSGISNQPQHF. The chain employs TRBV5-8 and TRBJ1-5; D call uncertain. Germline loops: CDR1 SGHTS, CDR2 YDEGEE. The V and J ends lost 3 bases and 1 base respectively, with 8 bases between them. This CDR3 is 14 amino acids long.

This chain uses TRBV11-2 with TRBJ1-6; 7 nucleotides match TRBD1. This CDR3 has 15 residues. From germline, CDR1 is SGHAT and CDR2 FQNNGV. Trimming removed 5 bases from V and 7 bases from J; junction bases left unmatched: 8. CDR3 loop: CASSRRGQINSPLHF. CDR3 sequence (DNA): TGTGCCAGCAGCCGCCGGGGACAGATAAATTCACCCCTCCACTTT.

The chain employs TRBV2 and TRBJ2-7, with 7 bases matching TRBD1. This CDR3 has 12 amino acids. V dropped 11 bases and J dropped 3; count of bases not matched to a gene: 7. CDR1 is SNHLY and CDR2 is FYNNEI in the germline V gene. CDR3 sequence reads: CAPQGEIYEQYF. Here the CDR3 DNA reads TGTGCCCCCCAGGGGGAGATCTACGAGCAGTACTTC.

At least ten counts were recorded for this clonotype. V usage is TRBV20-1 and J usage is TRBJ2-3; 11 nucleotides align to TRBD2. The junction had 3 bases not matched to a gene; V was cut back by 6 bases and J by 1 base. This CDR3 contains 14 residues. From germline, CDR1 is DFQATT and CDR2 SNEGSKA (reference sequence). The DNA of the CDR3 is TGCAGTGCGGGACTAGCGGAACGCACAGATACGCAGTATTTT. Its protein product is CSAGLAERTDTQYF.

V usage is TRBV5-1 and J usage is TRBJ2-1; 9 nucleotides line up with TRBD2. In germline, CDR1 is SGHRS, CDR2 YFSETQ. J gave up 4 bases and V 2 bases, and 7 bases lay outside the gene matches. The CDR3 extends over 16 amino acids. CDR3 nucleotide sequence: TGCGCCAGCAGCTTTGACAGCGGGAGGATATACAATGAGCAGTTCTTC. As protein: CASSFDSGRIYNEQFF.

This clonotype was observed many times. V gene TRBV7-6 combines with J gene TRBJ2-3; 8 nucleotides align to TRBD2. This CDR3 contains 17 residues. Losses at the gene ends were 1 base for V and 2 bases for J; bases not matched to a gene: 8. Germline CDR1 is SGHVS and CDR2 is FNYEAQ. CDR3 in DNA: TGTGCCAGCAGCTTAGGTGCCGGGAGGGGCTTCACAGATACGCAGTATTTT. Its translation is CASSLGAGRGFTDTQYF.

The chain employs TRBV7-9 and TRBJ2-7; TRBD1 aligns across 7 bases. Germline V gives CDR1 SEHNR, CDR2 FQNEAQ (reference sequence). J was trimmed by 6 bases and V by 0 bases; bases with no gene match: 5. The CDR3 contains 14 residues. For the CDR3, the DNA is TGTGCCAGCAGCTTAGCAACAAACAGGGGCGAGCAGTACTTC. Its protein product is CASSLATNRGEQYF.